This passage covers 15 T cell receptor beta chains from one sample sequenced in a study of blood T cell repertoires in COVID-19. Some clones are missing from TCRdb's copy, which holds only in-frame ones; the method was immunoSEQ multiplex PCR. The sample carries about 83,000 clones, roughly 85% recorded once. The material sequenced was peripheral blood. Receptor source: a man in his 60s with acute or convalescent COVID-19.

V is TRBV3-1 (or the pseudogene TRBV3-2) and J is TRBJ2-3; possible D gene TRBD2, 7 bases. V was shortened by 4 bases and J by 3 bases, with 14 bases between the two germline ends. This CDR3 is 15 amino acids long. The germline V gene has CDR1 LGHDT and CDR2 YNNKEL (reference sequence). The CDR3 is CASSPAGGRTDTQYF. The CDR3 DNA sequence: TGTGCCAGCAGCCCCGCCGGGGGGCGTACAGATACGCAGTATTTT.

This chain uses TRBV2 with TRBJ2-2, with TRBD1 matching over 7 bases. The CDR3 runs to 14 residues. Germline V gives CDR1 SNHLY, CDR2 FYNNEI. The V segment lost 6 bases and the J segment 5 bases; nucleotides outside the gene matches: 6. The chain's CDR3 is CASRFDRATGELFF. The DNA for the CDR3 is TGTGCCAGCAGGTTCGACAGGGCAACCGGGGAGCTGTTTTTT.

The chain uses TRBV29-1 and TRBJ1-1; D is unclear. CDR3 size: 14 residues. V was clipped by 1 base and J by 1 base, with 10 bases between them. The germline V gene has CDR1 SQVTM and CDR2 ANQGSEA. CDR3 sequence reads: CSVEGRSGNTEAFF. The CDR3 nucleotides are TGCAGCGTTGAAGGCAGATCAGGGAACACTGAAGCTTTCTTT.

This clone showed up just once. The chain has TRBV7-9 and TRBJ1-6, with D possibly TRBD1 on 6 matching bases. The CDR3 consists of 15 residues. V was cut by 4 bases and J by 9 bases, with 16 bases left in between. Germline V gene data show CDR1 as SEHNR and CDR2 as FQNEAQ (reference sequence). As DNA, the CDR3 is TGTGCCAGCAGCTCCGGCGCGGGGGCTGTTTCACCCCTCCACTTT. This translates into CASSSGAGAVSPLHF.

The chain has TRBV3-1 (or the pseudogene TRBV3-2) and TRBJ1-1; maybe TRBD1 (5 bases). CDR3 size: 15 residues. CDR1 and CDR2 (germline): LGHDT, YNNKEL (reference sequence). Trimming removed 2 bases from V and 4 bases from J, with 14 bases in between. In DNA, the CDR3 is TGTGCCAGCAGCCAACTACGGGGGTCGGCCACTGAAGCTTTCTTT. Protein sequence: CASSQLRGSATEAFF.

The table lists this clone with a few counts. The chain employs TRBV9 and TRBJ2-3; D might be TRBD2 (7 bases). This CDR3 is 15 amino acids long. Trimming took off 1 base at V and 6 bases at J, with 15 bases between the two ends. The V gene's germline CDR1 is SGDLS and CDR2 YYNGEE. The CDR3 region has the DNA TGTGCCAGCAGCGTACGGAGGGGGGGCATGGATACGCAGTATTTT. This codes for CASSVRRGGMDTQYF.

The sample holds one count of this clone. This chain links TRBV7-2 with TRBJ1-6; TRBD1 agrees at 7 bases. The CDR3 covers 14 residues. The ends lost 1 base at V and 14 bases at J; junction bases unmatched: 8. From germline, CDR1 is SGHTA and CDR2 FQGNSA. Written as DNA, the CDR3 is TGTGCCAGCAGCTTAGGAGGGGGCTCTTCGTCCCTCCACTTT. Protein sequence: CASSLGGGSSSLHF.

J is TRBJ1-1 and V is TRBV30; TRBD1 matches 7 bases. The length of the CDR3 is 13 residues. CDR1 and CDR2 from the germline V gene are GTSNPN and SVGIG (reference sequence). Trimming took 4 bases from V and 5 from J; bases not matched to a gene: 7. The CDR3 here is CAWNLGGRTEAFF. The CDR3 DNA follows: TGTGCCTGGAACCTAGGGGGCAGGACTGAAGCTTTCTTT.

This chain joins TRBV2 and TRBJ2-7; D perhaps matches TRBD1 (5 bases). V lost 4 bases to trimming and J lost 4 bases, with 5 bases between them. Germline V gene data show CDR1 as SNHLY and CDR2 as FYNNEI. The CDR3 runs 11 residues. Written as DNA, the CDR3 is TGTGCCAGCAGTGGACAGTACGAGCAGTACTTC. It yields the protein CASSGQYEQYF.

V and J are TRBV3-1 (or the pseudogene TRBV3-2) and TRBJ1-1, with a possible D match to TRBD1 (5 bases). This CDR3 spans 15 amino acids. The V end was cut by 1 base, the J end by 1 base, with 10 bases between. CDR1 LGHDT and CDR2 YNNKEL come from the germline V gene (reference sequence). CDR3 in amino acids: CASSQVRQSNTEAFF. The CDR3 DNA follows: TGTGCCAGCAGCCAAGTAAGACAGTCGAACACTGAAGCTTTCTTT.

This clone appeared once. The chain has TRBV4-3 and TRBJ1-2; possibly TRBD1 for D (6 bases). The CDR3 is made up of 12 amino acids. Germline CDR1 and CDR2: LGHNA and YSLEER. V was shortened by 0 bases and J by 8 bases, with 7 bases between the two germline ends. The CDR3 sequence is CASSQDQGGYTF. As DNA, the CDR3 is TGCGCCAGCAGCCAAGATCAGGGGGGCTACACCTTC.

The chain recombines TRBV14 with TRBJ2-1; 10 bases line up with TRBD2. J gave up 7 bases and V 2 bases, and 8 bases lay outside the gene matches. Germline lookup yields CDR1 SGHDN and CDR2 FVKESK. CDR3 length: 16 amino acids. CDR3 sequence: CASSQLSGGRWNEQFF. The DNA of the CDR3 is TGTGCCAGCAGCCAACTTAGCGGGGGGAGGTGGAATGAGCAGTTCTTC.

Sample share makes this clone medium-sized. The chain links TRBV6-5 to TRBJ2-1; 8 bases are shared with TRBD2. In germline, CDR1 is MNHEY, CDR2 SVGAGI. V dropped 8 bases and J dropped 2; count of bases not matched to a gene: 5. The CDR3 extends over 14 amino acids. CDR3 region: CASGTSPTYNEQFF. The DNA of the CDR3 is TGTGCCAGCGGGACTAGTCCAACCTACAATGAGCAGTTCTTC.

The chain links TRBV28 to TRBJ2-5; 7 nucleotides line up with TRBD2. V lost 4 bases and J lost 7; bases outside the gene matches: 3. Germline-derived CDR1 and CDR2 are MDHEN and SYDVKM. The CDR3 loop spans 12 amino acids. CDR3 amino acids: CASSSGEGTQYF. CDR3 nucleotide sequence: TGTGCCAGCAGTTCGGGGGAGGGGACCCAGTACTTC.

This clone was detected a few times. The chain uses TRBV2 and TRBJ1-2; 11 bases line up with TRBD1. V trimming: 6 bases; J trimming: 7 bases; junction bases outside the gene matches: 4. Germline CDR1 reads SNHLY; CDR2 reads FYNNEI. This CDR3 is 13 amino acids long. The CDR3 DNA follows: TGTGCCAGCAGGGGACAGGGGGACACTGGCTACACCTTC. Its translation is CASRGQGDTGYTF.